These T cell receptor beta chains were read from a single sample in a study of cytomegalovirus exposure and HLA in healthy donors. The repertoire was sequenced with immunoSEQ multiplex PCR; TCRdb's copy has only in-frame clones and lacks some. The table has 140,000 to 150,000 clones, 75% seen once. The sample comprised PBMCs. All receptors come from a man aged 25-45 years in good health and CMV-seronegative. Both conserved end residues are part of each CDR3. The order of the fields is J gene, clone size, V gene, D gene, CDR3 DNA, CDR3 protein. D genes are given only for firm matches. Size is stated for part of the rows, as once, few or many counts, or as a class when the clone is expanded.

>TRBJ1-3|-|TRBV28|TRBD1
TGTGCCAGCACCCAAGGGGGCGGTGGAAACACCATATATTTT
CASTQGGGGNTIYF
>TRBJ1-1|-|TRBV6-1|TRBD1
TGTGCCAGCAGTGAAGTGGGACAGGGGGCCACTGAAGCTTTCTTT
CASSEVGQGATEAFF
>TRBJ2-3|few|TRBV6-1|TRBD2
TGTGCCAGCATCATAGCGGGAGGGGAGACAGATACGCAGTATTTT
CASIIAGGETDTQYF
>TRBJ1-1|-|TRBV27|-
TGTGCCAGCAGTTTATCGGCGCAGGCAAACACTGAAGCTTTCTTT
CASSLSAQANTEAFF
>TRBJ1-2|-|TRBV28|-
TGTGCCAGCAGTTCCATATACAGGCCGCGCTATGGCTACACCTTC
CASSSIYRPRYGYTF
>TRBJ2-3|-|TRBV6-1|TRBD1
TGTACCAGCAGTGCCCCAGGGGGCGATACGCAGTATTTT
CTSSAPGGDTQYF
>TRBJ2-5|few|TRBV6-6|-
TGTGCCAGCAGCCGCGGTTTCGAAGAGACCCAGTACTTC
CASSRGFEETQYF
>TRBJ1-2|-|TRBV27|TRBD1
TGTGCCAGCAGTCCCTCCTGGGACAGGATCTATGGCTACACCTTC
CASSPSWDRIYGYTF
>TRBJ2-7|few|TRBV7-2|-
TGTGCCAGCAGCTCAAACAGGGCTAACTACGAGCAGTACTTC
CASSSNRANYEQYF
>TRBJ2-7|-|TRBV10-2|-
TGCGCCAGCAGTGAGTTTGGCAGGGGAACCTACGAGCAGTACTTC
CASSEFGRGTYEQYF
>TRBJ1-6|-|TRBV7-3|-
TGTGCCAGCAGCTGGGATAGGGGATCACCCCTCCACTTT
CASSWDRGSPLHF
>TRBJ2-5|-|TRBV7-9|-
TGTGCCAGCAGCTTTAGGGCAGGGGGGGAGACCCAGTACTTC
CASSFRAGGETQYF
>TRBJ2-1|few|TRBV14|-
TGTGCCAGCAGCCAAGTGTCTGTTGAGCAGTTCTTC
CASSQVSVEQFF
>TRBJ1-2|-|TRBV11-2|-
TGTGCCAGCAGCAACGACGACAGCTATGGCTACACCTTC
CASSNDDSYGYTF
>TRBJ2-5|few|TRBV6-1|-
TGTGCCAGCAATACCCGGGACTGGCAAGAGACCCAGTACTTC
CASNTRDWQETQYF
>TRBJ1-1|few|TRBV6-1|TRBD1
TGTGCCAGCAGCCCACAGGGGGGCACTGAAGCTTTCTTT
CASSPQGGTEAFF
>TRBJ1-1|-|TRBV7-8|TRBD1
TGTGCCAGCAGCTTAGTAGGGACAGGGTACGAAGCTTTCTTT
CASSLVGTGYEAFF
>TRBJ2-2|-|TRBV6-1|-
TGTGCCAGCAAGACAGGGAACACCGGGGAGCTGTTTTTT
CASKTGNTGELFF